Listed here are 17 T cell receptor beta chains from one sample, sequenced in a study of blood T cell repertoires in COVID-19. Only in-frame clones appear in the TCRdb table, and some are missing; sequencing was by immunoSEQ multiplex PCR. The repertoire includes fewer than 70,000 clones, about four fifths of them detected once, and approximately 8.8% sits in the top ten. Sequenced sample: peripheral blood. These receptors came from a middle-aged man with active COVID-19.

The chain employs TRBV15 and TRBJ2-7, with TRBD2 matching over 7 bases. The V gene's germline CDR1 is LNHNV and CDR2 YYDKDF (reference sequence). The ends lost 0 bases at V and 2 bases at J; junction bases unmatched: 4. The CDR3 spans 15 residues. CDR3 coding DNA: TGTGCCACCAGCAGAGATTTAGGACTAGCCTACGAGCAGTACTTC. The encoded protein is CATSRDLGLAYEQYF.

The CDR3 sequence is CASSYGRLPYNEQFF. The CDR3 DNA sequence: TGTGCCAGCAGTTATGGCCGCCTCCCCTACAATGAGCAGTTCTTC. This chain joins TRBV6-5 and TRBJ2-1; the D is unclear. The CDR3 extends over 15 amino acids. CDR1 and CDR2 from the germline V gene are MNHEY and SVGAGI. Trimming stripped 3 bases from V and 2 bases from J, with 11 bases between.

This sequence joins TRBV29-1 and TRBJ2-7; D gene ambiguous. The CDR3 sequence is 11 residues long. The germline V gene has CDR1 SQVTM and CDR2 ANQGSEA. The ends were cut back, 4 bases at V and 4 bases at J, with 8 bases in the middle. For the CDR3, the DNA is TGCAGCGTTGGTAAACAGTACGAGCAGTACTTC. Protein sequence: CSVGKQYEQYF.

This clone was seen once. This chain joins TRBV7-9 and TRBJ1-6, with 7 bases aligning to TRBD1. CDR1 is SEHNR and CDR2 is FQNEAQ in the germline V gene (reference sequence). The CDR3 has 14 amino acids. Germline trimming cut 7 bases from V and 7 bases from J; bases unmatched to any gene: 7. DNA of the CDR3: TGTGCCAGCACCACCGGGACAGACAATTCACCCCTCCACTTT. Protein product: CASTTGTDNSPLHF.

The chain recombines TRBV18 with TRBJ1-2; D may be TRBD1 (6 bases). Trimming removed 6 bases at V and 3 bases at J, with 11 bases between. The CDR3 runs to 13 residues. The germline CDR1 and CDR2 sequences are KGHSH and LQKENI. The CDR3 loop is CASSLQGDYGYTF. CDR3 coding DNA: TGTGCCAGCTCCTTACAGGGAGACTATGGCTACACCTTC.

V gene TRBV12-3 or TRBV12-4 combines with J gene TRBJ2-7; the match to TRBD2 covers 7 bases. The CDR3 consists of 13 residues. V was pared by 4 bases and J by 3 bases, with 3 bases of the junction left unmatched. CDR3 amino acids: CASSYERDYEQYF. CDR3 in DNA: TGTGCCAGCAGTTATGAGCGGGACTACGAGCAGTACTTC.

This clone was picked up one time. V and J are TRBV2 and TRBJ2-3; 14 nucleotides align to TRBD2. CDR1 is SNHLY, CDR2 FYNNEI, per germline. Unmatched junction bases numbered 6, after V lost 6 bases and J lost 4 bases. The CDR3 runs 16 residues. CDR3 DNA: TGTGCCAGCAGGTTGGGACTAGCGGGAGACGCAGATACGCAGTATTTT. The encoded protein is CASRLGLAGDADTQYF.

This rearrangement joins TRBV7-2 to TRBJ1-2; unclear D gene. The ends were cut back, 1 base at V and 8 bases at J, with 11 bases in the middle. CDR1 is SGHTA, CDR2 FQGNSA, per germline. The CDR3 is 13 amino acids. CDR3 in amino acids: CASSLVSEGGYTF. The DNA for the CDR3 is TGTGCCAGCAGCTTAGTTAGCGAGGGCGGCTACACCTTC.

The rearrangement uses TRBV12-3 or TRBV12-4 and TRBJ1-5; D is unresolved. Trimming cost V 5 bases and J 6 bases, with 8 bases left between them. The CDR3 has 12 residues. CDR3 bases: TGTGCCAGCAGTGAGCTCGGTCAGCCCCAGCATTTT. This translates into CASSELGQPQHF.

The chain employs TRBV19 and TRBJ2-7; TRBD1 aligns across 8 bases. Looked up from germline, CDR1 is LNHDA and CDR2 is SQIVND (reference sequence). The CDR3 contains 13 residues. V gave up 5 bases and J gave up 4 bases; unmatched junction bases: 4. CDR3 DNA: TGTGCCAGTAGTCAACAGGGGGGTTACGAGCAGTACTTC. Its protein product is CASSQQGGYEQYF.

The rearrangement links TRBV7-2 to TRBJ2-5, with D unclear. CDR3 length: 15 amino acids. CDR1 SGHTA and CDR2 FQGNSA come from the germline V gene. The germline V and J ends were trimmed by 1 base and 4 bases, with 13 bases remaining between them. CDR3 protein: CASSLGSKIGETQYF. As DNA, the CDR3 is TGTGCCAGCAGCTTAGGGTCTAAGATTGGAGAGACCCAGTACTTC.

In nucleotides, the CDR3 is TGCGCCAGCAGCCTACGAGGGGGCGACACTGAAGCTTTCTTT. This encodes CASSLRGGDTEAFF. The rearrangement joins TRBV4-1 to TRBJ1-1; 7 positions match TRBD1. Germline V gene lookup returns CDR1 MGHRA and CDR2 YSYEKL. J was trimmed by 3 bases and V by 4 bases; bases with no gene match: 5. This CDR3 has 14 amino acids.

The chain has TRBV5-4 and TRBJ1-1, with 9 bases matching TRBD1. V shed 3 bases, J shed 1 base, and the junction held 1 base outside the gene matches. The germline V gene has CDR1 SGHNT and CDR2 YYREEE (reference sequence). The CDR3 runs 14 residues. CDR3 sequence: CASSWGQGNTEAFF. DNA for the CDR3: TGTGCCAGCAGCTGGGGACAGGGGAACACTGAAGCTTTCTTT. Looking up the rest from reference TRBV5-4 and TRBJ1-1 gives the full variable domain: ETGVTQSPTHLIKTRGQQVTLRCSSQSGHNTVSWYQQALGQGPQFIFQYYREEENGRGNFPPRFSGLQFPNYSSELNVNALELDDSALYLCASSWGQGNTEAFFGQGTRLTVV.

The chain combines TRBV12-5 with TRBJ2-6, with 8 bases fitting TRBD1. Trimming removed 4 bases from V and 0 bases from J; junction bases left unmatched: 8. The CDR3 is 18 amino acids. Germline V lookup: CDR1 LGHNT, CDR2 FRNRAP. The CDR3 region has the DNA TGTGCTAGTGGTTCGTCGTTGGGACAGGCCTCTGGGGCCAACGTCCTGACTTTC. It codes for CASGSSLGQASGANVLTF.

The rearrangement links TRBV12-3 or TRBV12-4 to TRBJ2-2; 8 bases line up with TRBD1. The CDR3 extends over 12 amino acids. Trimming took 8 bases from V and 4 from J; bases not matched to a gene: 0. The CDR3 reads CASGQGTGELFF. Here the CDR3 DNA reads TGTGCCAGCGGACAGGGCACCGGGGAGCTGTTTTTT.

The genes are TRBV6-1 and TRBJ1-5, with D hard to call. This CDR3 has 14 residues. The germline gives CDR1 MNHNS, CDR2 SASEGT. Between the trimmed V and J ends, which lost 1 base and 4 bases, there was a span of 8 bases. The CDR3 reads CASSEGFTNQPQHF. The CDR3 DNA follows: TGTGCCAGCAGTGAAGGGTTCACTAATCAGCCCCAGCATTTT.

The J gene is TRBJ2-5, the V gene TRBV4-1; 9 positions match TRBD1. Per germline, CDR1 MGHRA and CDR2 YSYEKL. The CDR3 length is 20 residues. After removal of 0 bases from V and 5 bases from J, the junction contained 19 bases not matched to a gene. CDR3 sequence reads: CASSQDPRPGHRGRRETQYF. The CDR3 DNA reads TGCGCCAGCAGCCAAGACCCAAGGCCCGGTCACAGGGGGCGCCGGGAGACCCAGTACTTC.